Listed below are T cell receptor beta chains from one sample, sequenced in a study of blood T cells in healthy people across ages. TCRdb recomputed calls from the 5' RACE reads with MiXCR, one row per CDR3 protein. This table has about 640,000 distinct CDR3 sequences, about 53% appearing once. The material sequenced was blood. These TCRs come from a man in his sixties in good health. Each CDR3 is given with its conserved first and last residue. Each record gives: V gene, J gene, CDR3 protein.

TRBV20-1	TRBJ2-1	CSARGRDYNEQFF
TRBV20-1	NA	CSAPTGHLYEQYF
TRBV7-7	TRBJ2-1	CASSGAQANEQFF
TRBV7-2	NA	CASSLVGIDYSEQYF
TRBV5-1	TRBJ2-1	CASSLRGAERKQFF
TRBV7-2	TRBJ1-5	CASSFIDRPQHF
TRBV7-9	TRBJ2-1	CASSFLAGGLPNEQFF
TRBV10-3	TRBJ2-1	CAISGGNSYNEQFF
TRBV2	TRBJ2-1	CASTEGTYNEQFF
TRBV29-1	TRBJ2-4	CSTKTEDSGEQYF
TRBV10-3	TRBJ2-7	CAIRRLAGGQGAVYEQYF
TRBV20-1	TRBJ2-7	CSARRRGRGGRYEQYF
TRBV5-4	TRBJ2-1	CASSPAQGQGSNEQFF
TRBV2	TRBJ2-3	CASSSRQARFTDTQYF
TRBV5-1	TRBJ1-2	CASSLGQRAPNYGYTF
TRBV6-6	TRBJ2-7	CASTYRDGGIYEQYF
TRBV15	TRBJ2-3	CATSRDLSGGGTGMYF
TRBV4-2	TRBJ1-4	CASSQGLSRGNNEKLFF
TRBV15	TRBJ2-1	CATQGRGKDNEQFF
TRBV6-2/TRBV6-3	TRBJ2-7	CASSSGEFYEQYF
TRBV18	TRBJ2-1	CASSPPTDYNEQFF
TRBV7-9	NA	CASSPAGGLLRETQYF
TRBV3-1	TRBJ1-4	CASSQDLQFGKLFF
TRBV6-1	TRBJ2-5	CASSGTGGVETQYF
TRBV20-1	TRBJ2-1	CSARKAGYNEQFF
TRBV12-3/TRBV12-4	TRBJ1-1	CASTHSILGTPNTEAFF
TRBV25-1	TRBJ2-5	CASTRRGETQYF
TRBV28	TRBJ1-3	CASSFAPWTAGNTIYF
TRBV4-2	TRBJ2-1	CASSQARQGESRSYNEQFF
TRBV6-1	TRBJ2-5	CASSAWTSGQETQYF
TRBV4-2	TRBJ1-1	CASSQDDRRGLGGRLYTEAFF
TRBV20-1	TRBJ2-1	CSARGQFGNNEQFF
TRBV20-1	TRBJ2-3	CSARKTAGGADTQYF
TRBV10-3	TRBJ1-1	CAISALNRATEAFF
TRBV7-2	TRBJ2-5	CASSFTMGGETQYF
TRBV2	TRBJ2-7	CASREGTGPSSYEQYF
TRBV6-5	TRBJ2-5	CASSYGGRWYF
TRBV7-9	TRBJ1-2	CASSLDFESNGYTF
TRBV10-3	TRBJ1-6	CAVRSSYNSPLHF
TRBV29-1	TRBJ2-5	CSVGRYQETQYF
TRBV7-9	TRBJ2-5	CASSGRDGEETQYF
TRBV2	TRBJ1-2	CASSKGGVDGYTF
TRBV5-1	NA	CASSAGLAGGLRETQYF
TRBV28	TRBJ2-1	CASREVGLSYNEQFF
TRBV3-1	TRBJ2-6	CASSRQGVSGANVLTF
TRBV6-2/TRBV6-3	TRBJ1-6	CASRTDRGRQGYDSPLHF
TRBV29-1	NA	CSVPLGEGTQYF
TRBV12-3/TRBV12-4	TRBJ2-4	CASSLRGIAKNIQYF
TRBV10-1	NA	CASSSSGPLEQYF
TRBV12-3/TRBV12-4	TRBJ1-2	CASSSDRGPNYGYTF
TRBV7-6	TRBJ2-3	CASSFPTSGESTDTQYF
TRBV20-1	TRBJ1-1	CSASVPPFAEAFF
TRBV3-1	TRBJ2-7	CASSQGVAQYF
TRBV20-1	TRBJ2-1	CSAGGQVHNEQFF
TRBV7-4	TRBJ1-4	CASSPYRVATNEKLFF
TRBV20-1	TRBJ2-3	CSARPGTDTQYF
TRBV2	TRBJ2-5	CASSGGPETQYF
TRBV12-3/TRBV12-4	NA	CASRLGRGGETQYF